Listed here are 15 T cell receptor beta chains from one sample, sequenced in a study of CD8+ T cells in alopecia areata (dated by TCRdb to 2016 to 2019). Library creation used the immunoSEQ multiplex PCR assay. To provide template for TCR sequencing, every sample had RNA extracted and reverse transcribed into cDNA. Here the immuneACCESS table is served through TCRdb, limited to in-frame sequences with V and J called. Missing clones are a known gap in these copies; in checked studies unresolved V genes cover under half, and the rest lacks a known reason. The sample contains hundreds of thousands of clones, approximately 61% of them found a single time. The ten biggest clones cover under 1.5% of the sample. This specimen's time point label, per the study, means: baseline before oral tofacitinib. The sequencing here drew on CD4+ T cells sorted from blood, taken at week 0. The source is a human donor with alopecia areata.

The genes are TRBV30 and TRBJ2-7; D possibly corresponds to TRBD2 (7 bases). V was pared by 4 bases and J by 4 bases, with 20 bases between. The germline V gene has CDR1 GTSNPN and CDR2 SVGIG (reference sequence). The CDR3 totals 15 residues. The CDR3 DNA follows: TGTGCCTGGACCCCTACGACGGGGGGCTGGTACGAGCAGTACTTC. Its protein product is CAWTPTTGGWYEQYF.

This clone has just a few counts. This chain links TRBV15 with TRBJ2-6; 7 nucleotides match TRBD1. The germline gives CDR1 LNHNV, CDR2 YYDKDF (reference sequence). The CDR3 consists of 18 residues. V lost 2 bases and J lost 4; bases outside the gene matches: 11. CDR3 sequence (DNA): TGTGCCACCAGCAGATCCGGGACAGTACCTACCGGGGCCAACGTCCTGACTTTC. It is translated as CATSRSGTVPTGANVLTF.

The CDR3 DNA reads TGTGCCAGCAGCGAGACAGGGGCCGTGAACACTGAAGCTTTCTTT. Its protein is CASSETGAVNTEAFF. The J gene is TRBJ1-1, the V gene TRBV9; 8 bases fit TRBD1. The CDR3 spans 15 residues. The V segment lost 3 bases and the J segment 0 bases; nucleotides outside the gene matches: 4. The germline CDR1 and CDR2 sequences are SGDLS and YYNGEE.

The chain uses TRBV6-5 and TRBJ2-2, with D possibly TRBD1 on 6 matching bases. The CDR3 spans 15 residues. The germline gives CDR1 MNHEY, CDR2 SVGAGI. Trimming stripped 2 bases from V and 4 bases from J, with 11 bases between. The CDR3 coding sequence is TGTGCCAGCAGTTACAGAGGGGGTTCCACCGGGGAGCTGTTTTTT. Protein: CASSYRGGSTGELFF.

The V gene is TRBV30, the J gene TRBJ2-2; TRBD1 agrees at 7 bases. Per germline, CDR1 GTSNPN and CDR2 SVGIG (reference sequence). This CDR3 has 14 residues. J gave up 2 bases and V 3 bases, and 3 bases lay outside the gene matches. Written as DNA, the CDR3 is TGTGCCTGGAGGAGACAGGGTAACACCGGGGAGCTGTTTTTT. Translation: CAWRRQGNTGELFF.

V is TRBV11-3 and J is TRBJ2-7, with TRBD1 matching over 8 bases. J gave up 3 bases and V 5 bases, and 6 bases lay outside the gene matches. CDR3 length: 14 amino acids. From germline, CDR1 is SGHNT and CDR2 YENEEA. In nucleotides, the CDR3 is TGTGCCAGCAGCCGCCGACAGGGGAGCTACGAGCAGTACTTC. Encoded protein: CASSRRQGSYEQYF.

This chain links TRBV7-6 with TRBJ1-1; TRBD1 matches 8 bases. CDR1 is SGHVS and CDR2 is FNYEAQ in the germline V gene. The CDR3 is 15 residues long. The J segment lost 1 base and the V segment lost 5 bases, leaving 6 bases of the junction unmatched. The DNA for the CDR3 is TGTGCCAGCAGCCCAGGGACAGGCCAGAACACTGAAGCTTTCTTT. This sequence encodes CASSPGTGQNTEAFF.

The chain has TRBV29-1 and TRBJ1-6; 7 bases map to TRBD1. CDR1 and CDR2 from the germline V gene are SQVTM and ANQGSEA. There are 13 residues in the CDR3. The J segment lost 7 bases and the V segment lost 7 bases, leaving 7 bases of the junction unmatched. The CDR3 sequence is CSARDSQNSPLHF. Written as DNA, the CDR3 is TGCAGCGCTCGGGACAGTCAAAATTCACCCCTCCACTTT.

This clone has only one observation. The chain's CDR3 is CASQGLDGYTF. CDR3 DNA sequence: TGTGCCAGCCAAGGATTGGATGGCTACACCTTC. V usage is TRBV5-4 and J usage is TRBJ1-2, with D hard to call. The CDR3 contains 11 residues. Trimming pared 7 bases from V and 6 bases from J, leaving 10 bases between. From germline, CDR1 is SGHNT and CDR2 YYREEE (reference sequence). The full variable domain, its missing parts supplied by reference TRBV5-4 and TRBJ1-2, is ETGVTQSPTHLIKTRGQQVTLRCSSQSGHNTVSWYQQALGQGPQFIFQYYREEENGRGNFPPRFSGLQFPNYSSELNVNALELDDSALYLCASQGLDGYTFGSGTRLTVV.

The chain joins TRBV4-2 to TRBJ1-1; D is ambiguous. V was clipped by 0 bases and J by 0 bases, with 17 bases between them. Germline V lookup: CDR1 LGHNA, CDR2 YNFKEQ. This CDR3 spans 18 amino acids. The CDR3 spells CASSQEDRRRRMNTEAFF. CDR3 nucleotide sequence: TGTGCCAGCAGCCAAGAGGACCGGCGCAGGCGCATGAACACTGAAGCTTTCTTT.

J is TRBJ2-2 and V is TRBV9; D is uncertain. The ends were cut back, 0 bases at V and 1 base at J, with 7 bases in the middle. Per the germline V gene, CDR1 is SGDLS and CDR2 is YYNGEE. The CDR3 has 15 amino acids. CDR3 nucleotide sequence: TGTGCCAGCAGCGTAGGGGCAGGGAACACCGGGGAGCTGTTTTTT. Translated: CASSVGAGNTGELFF.

This clone was detected only a few times. The chain combines TRBV30 with TRBJ2-7, with D tentatively TRBD1 or TRBD2 (5 bases each). This CDR3 comprises 13 residues. Germline V gene sequence: CDR1 GTSNPN, CDR2 SVGIG (reference sequence). Deletions cut 5 bases from V and 4 bases from J, with 15 bases between. Here the CDR3 reads CAWGTGTDYEQYF. Here the CDR3 DNA reads TGTGCCTGGGGCACCGGGACGGATTACGAGCAGTACTTC.

This rearrangement joins TRBV25-1 to TRBJ1-1; D remains ambiguous. Trimming took 1 base from V and 7 from J, leaving 10 bases between them. There are 13 residues in the CDR3. Looked up from germline, CDR1 is MGHDK and CDR2 is SYGVNS. CDR3 nucleotide sequence: TGTGCCAGCAGTGAATCGGCCGGATATGAAGCTTTCTTT. This codes for CASSESAGYEAFF.

The rearrangement uses TRBV11-1 and TRBJ2-1; D might be TRBD2 (6 bases). V lost 5 bases to trimming and J lost 4 bases, with 15 bases between them. The germline V gene encodes CDR1 SGHAT and CDR2 FQDESV (reference sequence). The CDR3 totals 15 residues. CDR3 DNA: TGTGCCAGCAGCCCCCTGGGCGGGGCTTACAATGAGCAGTTCTTC. Protein sequence: CASSPLGGAYNEQFF. The whole variable domain, filled in from reference TRBV11-1 and TRBJ2-1, reads EAEVAQSPRYKITEKSQAVAFWCDPISGHATLYWYRQILGQGPELLVQFQDESVVDDSQLPKDRFSAERLKGVDSTLKIQPAELGDSAMYLCASSPLGGAYNEQFFGPGTRLTVL.

J is TRBJ2-1 and V is TRBV18, with a possible D match to TRBD1 (6 bases). The CDR3 sequence is 13 residues long. CDR1 is KGHSH, CDR2 LQKENI, per germline. V was shortened by 3 bases and J by 7 bases, with 10 bases between the two germline ends. The CDR3 nucleotides read TGTGCCAGCTCACCGCCACAGGGTAATGAGCAGTTCTTC. Translated: CASSPPQGNEQFF.